The clone carrying this T cell receptor beta chain has just a few counts. The source of the sample is a study of T cells in Graves' hyperthyroidism and ophthalmopathy. The investigators amplified TCR beta CDR3 regions from RNA transcripts. TCR CDR3 regions were first amplified by RT-PCR with HTBI primers. TCRdb recomputed calls from the multiplex PCR reads with MiXCR, one row per CDR3 protein. This table has about 760,000 distinct CDR3 sequences, over 35% appearing once. In germline, CDR1 is LNHDA, CDR2 SQIVND (reference sequence). This CDR3 region has 15 residues. Trimming took 5 bases from V and 2 from J, leaving 13 bases between them.

This receptor was taken from a woman aged 40 to 49 with Graves' hyperthyroidism. The chain has TRBV19 and TRBJ1-5; the D gene is possibly TRBD1 (5 bases). The sequenced sample consisted of blood. The CDR3 DNA reads as TGTGCCAGTAGTCCAGCTGGGGCCGGCAATCAGCCCCAGCATTTT. This encodes CASSPAGAGNQPQHF.